This passage covers 4 T cell receptor beta chains from one sample sequenced in a study of persistence of HIV-infected CD4 T cells. This was the immunoSEQ version 4 assay in survey mode. The assay was immunoSEQ multiplex PCR, and TCRdb's table has in-frame clones only and misses some. The profile shows more than 30,000 clones, about 87% of them singletons. No antigen is known for these receptors. Cells were stimulated nonspecifically with anti-CD3/anti-CD28 magnetic beads. Sorting selected CD4+ T cells upregulating both CD40 ligand and CD69. This material consisted of CD4+ T cells sorted from PBMCs after roughly 18-hour stimulation, taken from a patient who received antiretroviral therapy. The receptor set was obtained from an adult man with HIV who was CMV-seropositive.

V gene TRBV24-1 combines with J gene TRBJ2-1; D could derive from TRBD1 or TRBD2 (5 bases each). V gave up 9 bases and J gave up 3 bases, with 8 bases separating them. The CDR3 runs to 12 residues. CDR1 KGHDR and CDR2 SFDVKD come from the germline V gene. CDR3 in amino acids: CATRDRYNEQFF. The CDR3 DNA reads as TGTGCCACCCGGGACCGCTACAATGAGCAGTTCTTC.

The gene calls are TRBV19 and TRBJ1-4, with D maybe TRBD1 (6 bases). This CDR3 has 14 amino acids. The V gene's germline CDR1 is LNHDA and CDR2 SQIVND (reference sequence). Trimming took 7 bases from V and 1 from J, leaving 10 bases between them. DNA of the CDR3: TGTGCCAGTACCATACAGGGAACTAATGAAAAACTGTTTTTT. Translation gives CASTIQGTNEKLFF. Drawing the rest from reference TRBV19 and TRBJ1-4, the complete variable domain is DGGITQSPKYLFRKEGQNVTLSCEQNLNHDAMYWYRQDPGQGLRLIYYSQIVNDFQKGDIAEGYSVSREKKESFPLTVTSAQKNPTAFYLCASTIQGTNEKLFFGSGTQLSVL.

The rearrangement joins TRBV7-2 to TRBJ1-1; possibly TRBD1 for D (6 bases). Trimming pared 6 bases from V and 2 bases from J, leaving 13 bases between. Germline CDR1 is SGHTA and CDR2 is FQGNSA. This CDR3 spans 14 amino acids. CDR3 nucleotides: TGTGCCAGCAGAAATGGCGGGGGCAACACTGAAGCTTTCTTT. Amino acids: CASRNGGGNTEAFF.

This rearrangement joins TRBV6-6 to TRBJ2-6; D is unresolved. There are 14 residues in the CDR3. Germline CDR1 is MNHNY and CDR2 is SVGAGI (reference sequence). Trimming cost V 6 bases and J 0 bases, with 6 bases left between them. CDR3: CASSDNSGANVLTF. CDR3 sequence (DNA): TGTGCCAGCAGCGACAACTCTGGGGCCAACGTCCTGACTTTC.